The rows below give T cell receptor beta chains drawn from one sample of a study of blood T cell repertoires in COVID-19. Only in-frame clones appear in the TCRdb table, and some are missing; sequencing was by immunoSEQ multiplex PCR. The top ten hold 0.95% to 1.5% of the sample, which has about 270,000 clones, roughly 88% seen once. Sequencing was performed on PBMCs or T cells enriched from blood (not recorded which). These TCRs come from a middle-aged woman with acute COVID-19. CDR3s include the opening cysteine and the closing phenylalanine or tryptophan. D genes are given only for firm matches. Clone size is given for some rows only: seen once, a few or many times, or a class if the clone is expanded.

TRBD1	TRBV3-1/TRBV3-2	NA	TRBJ2-2	CASSQDHRGTGELFF	TGTGCCAGCAGCCAAGATCACAGGGGAACCGGGGAGCTGTTTTTT
NA	TRBV9	NA	TRBJ2-6	CASSSTGAGLGANVLTF	TGTGCCAGCAGTTCAACAGGGGCGGGGTTGGGGGCCAACGTCCTGACTTTC
NA	TRBV27	once	TRBJ2-1	CASSFKGHDEQFF	TGTGCCAGCAGTTTTAAGGGGCACGATGAGCAGTTCTTC
NA	TRBV19	NA	TRBJ2-2	CASSIRVLREGELFF	TGTGCCAGTAGTATCAGGGTGTTGCGCGAAGGGGAGCTGTTTTTT
NA	TRBV5-6	NA	TRBJ1-2	CASSQDTTYGYTF	TGTGCCAGCAGCCAGGACACCACCTATGGCTACACCTTC
TRBD2	TRBV7-3	once	TRBJ2-7	CASSATSGSGYEQYF	TGTGCCAGCAGCGCAACCAGCGGGAGTGGCTACGAGCAGTACTTC
NA	TRBV5-1	NA	TRBJ1-4	CASSASGESGEKLFF	TGCGCCAGCAGCGCCTCAGGGGAGAGTGGTGAAAAACTGTTTTTT
NA	TRBV18	NA	TRBJ1-4	CASSPRGATNEKLFF	TGTGCCAGCTCACCCCGAGGAGCAACTAATGAAAAACTGTTTTTT
NA	TRBV19	NA	TRBJ1-6	CASSIQLTGLGSPLHF	TGTGCCAGTAGTATCCAACTTACAGGGCTCGGTTCACCCCTCCACTTT
NA	TRBV11-3	NA	TRBJ2-2	CASSPGTRNTGELFF	TGTGCCAGCAGCCCCGGGACTCGAAACACCGGGGAGCTGTTTTTT
NA	TRBV19	NA	TRBJ2-7	CASSPGRGPLYEQYF	TGTGCCAGTAGTCCCGGCAGGGGACCCCTCTACGAGCAGTACTTC
TRBD1	TRBV7-9	once	TRBJ2-1	CASRNRDRAFF	TGTGCCAGCAGGAACCGGGACAGGGCGTTCTTC
TRBD1	TRBV5-1	NA	TRBJ1-4	CASSPPGQGNEKLFF	TGCGCCAGCAGCCCTCCGGGACAGGGGAACGAAAAACTGTTTTTT
NA	TRBV5-1	NA	TRBJ1-4	CASSLAGAEKLFF	TGCGCCAGCAGCTTGGCAGGTGCGGAAAAACTGTTTTTT
NA	TRBV19	NA	TRBJ1-3	CASSIHGLGYSGNTIYF	TGTGCCAGTAGTATTCATGGTCTGGGCTACTCTGGAAACACCATATATTTT
NA	TRBV27	few	TRBJ1-6	CASSLSGGWYSGPGNSPLHF	TGTGCCAGCAGTTTATCTGGGGGCTGGTATAGCGGGCCGGGGAATTCACCCCTCCACTTT
NA	TRBV6-7	NA	TRBJ2-3	CASSCRRNYHTDTQYF	TGTGCCAGCAGTTGTAGGCGGAACTACCACACAGATACGCAGTATTTT
TRBD2	TRBV10-2	NA	TRBJ2-1	CASSVEAGAHNEQFF	TGCGCCAGCAGTGTCGAAGCGGGAGCCCACAATGAGCAGTTCTTC
TRBD1	TRBV2	NA	TRBJ1-5	CATRRRQGHNQPQHF	TGTGCCACCCGAAGAAGACAGGGCCACAATCAGCCCCAGCATTTT
TRBD2	TRBV5-1	NA	TRBJ2-7	CASSLVTSGDSYEQYF	TGCGCCAGCAGCTTGGTGACTAGCGGGGACTCCTACGAGCAGTACTTC
TRBD2	TRBV5-1	NA	TRBJ2-1	CASSPDLLAGVLNEQFF	TGCGCCAGCAGCCCCGACCTCCTAGCGGGAGTTCTGAATGAGCAGTTCTTC
NA	TRBV25-1	NA	TRBJ2-7	CASSPSYEQYF	TGTGCCAGCAGTCCTTCCTACGAGCAGTACTTC
TRBD2	TRBV9	once	TRBJ2-3	CASSTPGAGGWTDTQYF	TGTGCCAGCAGCACCCCGGGAGCGGGAGGGTGGACAGATACGCAGTATTTT
TRBD1	TRBV28	NA	TRBJ1-6	CASSPRTGGGSPLHF	TGTGCCAGCAGCCCCAGGACAGGGGGCGGTTCACCCCTCCACTTT
TRBD2	TRBV4-1	few	TRBJ2-3	CASSQSPLAGETDTQYF	TGCGCCAGCAGCCAATCGCCACTAGCGGGAGAAACAGATACGCAGTATTTT
TRBD1	TRBV15	NA	TRBJ1-5	CATSRVPSQGDSGNQPQHF	TGTGCCACCAGCAGAGTCCCCTCGCAGGGGGATTCAGGCAATCAGCCCCAGCATTTT
NA	TRBV7-9	NA	TRBJ1-1	CASSLRGRGNTEAFF	TGTGCCAGCAGCCTGAGGGGGAGGGGGAACACTGAAGCTTTCTTT
TRBD2	TRBV2	NA	TRBJ2-7	CASSPTSGSYEQYF	TGTGCCAGCAGCCCAACTAGCGGCTCCTACGAGCAGTACTTC
TRBD1	TRBV7-3	NA	TRBJ1-1	CASSAQGAANTEAFF	TGTGCCAGCAGCGCACAGGGGGCCGCGAACACTGAAGCTTTCTTT
NA	TRBV9	once	TRBJ1-6	CASSVRAGNSPLHF	TGTGCCAGCAGCGTAAGGGCAGGGAATTCACCCCTCCACTTT
TRBD1	TRBV27	NA	TRBJ2-7	CASTPTGQGEYF	TGTGCCAGCACTCCAACGGGACAGGGAGAGTACTTC
NA	TRBV7-2	NA	TRBJ1-1	CASSLLRAGKSSAFF	TGTGCCAGCAGCTTATTACGGGCAGGGAAGAGTTCAGCTTTCTTT
TRBD2	TRBV20-1	NA	TRBJ2-3	CSASGTSGSDTQYF	TGCAGTGCTAGTGGGACTAGCGGTTCGGATACGCAGTATTTT
NA	TRBV28	NA	TRBJ1-2	CASSLNPTFNYGYTF	TGTGCCAGCAGTTTGAACCCGACTTTTAACTATGGCTACACCTTC
TRBD1	TRBV7-2	once	TRBJ1-5	CASSGQGVGNQPQHF	TGTGCCAGCAGCGGACAGGGAGTGGGCAATCAGCCCCAGCATTTT